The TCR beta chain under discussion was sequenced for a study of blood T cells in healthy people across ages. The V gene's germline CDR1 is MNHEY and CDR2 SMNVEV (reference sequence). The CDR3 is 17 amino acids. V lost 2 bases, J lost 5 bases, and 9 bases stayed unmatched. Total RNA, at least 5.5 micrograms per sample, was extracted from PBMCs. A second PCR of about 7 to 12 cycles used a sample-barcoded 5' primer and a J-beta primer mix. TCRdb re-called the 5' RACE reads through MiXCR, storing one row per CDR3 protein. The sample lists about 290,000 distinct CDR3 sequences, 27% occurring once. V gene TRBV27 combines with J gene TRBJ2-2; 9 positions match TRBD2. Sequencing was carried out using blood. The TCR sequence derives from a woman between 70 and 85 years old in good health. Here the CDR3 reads CASSLATAGGPTGELFF. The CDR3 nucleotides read TGTGCCAGCAGTTTAGCCACGGCGGGAGGGCCTACCGGGGAGCTGTTTTTT.